A single sample is the source of the 21 T cell receptor beta chains below, sequenced in a study of blood T cells in healthy people across ages. A sample-barcoded 5' primer and a J-beta primer mix were used in a second PCR of about 7 to 12 cycles. TCRdb reprocessed the 5' RACE reads via MiXCR and lists one record per CDR3 protein. Counted here are about 1,400,000 distinct CDR3 sequences, 45% to 70% occurring once; the ten biggest clones make up over 5.5%. Sequencing used blood. Receptor source: a man younger than 35 in good health.

The gene calls are TRBV20-1 and TRBJ1-2; D gene uncertain. Germline V gene lookup returns CDR1 DFQATT and CDR2 SNEGSKA (reference sequence). The CDR3 has 12 residues. Deletions cut 0 bases from V and 8 bases from J, with 10 bases between. DNA of the CDR3: TGCAGTGCTAGAGATATTGGAGCGGGCTACACCTTC. This encodes CSARDIGAGYTF.

V is TRBV2 and J is TRBJ2-5; D is unresolved. TRBJ2-7 explains the end of the DNA better; the J call may be wrong. The CDR3 loop spans 13 amino acids. From germline, CDR1 is SNHLY and CDR2 FYNNEI. This CDR3 reads CASSEDDDYEQYF. CDR3 sequence (DNA): TGTGCCAGCAGTGAAGACGACGATTACGAGCAGTACTTC.

The chain combines TRBV7-9 with TRBJ1-5; D call uncertain. Deletions cut 10 bases from V and 9 bases from J, with 7 bases between. This CDR3 comprises 9 residues. CDR1 SEHNR and CDR2 FQNEAQ come from the germline V gene (reference sequence). The CDR3 sequence: CATLRPQHF. The CDR3 DNA sequence: TGTGCCACCCTGCGGCCCCAGCATTTT.

The V call is TRBV9, the J call TRBJ2-1; D is unresolved. The CDR3 consists of 16 residues. The germline V gene encodes CDR1 SGDLS and CDR2 YYNGEE. V was cut by 2 bases and J by 1 base, with 13 bases left in between. The CDR3 DNA reads TGTGCCAGCAGCGTCGGACGGACGGCGTCCTACAATGAGCAGTTCTTC. Its protein product is CASSVGRTASYNEQFF.

This clonotype was recorded once. The CDR3 here is CASRAQGTTNEKLFF. The CDR3 nucleotides are TGTGCCAGCAGAGCGCAGGGGACTACTAATGAAAAACTGTTTTTT. The V gene is TRBV27, the J gene TRBJ1-4; TRBD1 is a possible D gene (6 bases). The ends were cut back, 6 bases at V and 2 bases at J, with 13 bases in the middle. Germline CDR1 and CDR2: MNHEY and SMNVEV (reference sequence). The CDR3 is 15 residues long.

This clonotype was seen only once. This sequence joins TRBV20-1 and TRBJ2-2; TRBD1 or TRBD2 may be the D gene (5 bases each). Trimming left V 6 bases short and J 5 bases short, with 16 bases between. This CDR3 contains 14 residues. Germline assignment: CDR1 DFQATT and CDR2 SNEGSKA (reference sequence). This CDR3 is CSAPGDPTTGELFF. Here the CDR3 DNA reads TGCAGTGCACCTGGGGACCCTACAACCGGGGAGCTGTTTTTT.

The V call is TRBV7-2, the J call TRBJ1-4; D is undetermined. Germline CDR1 SGHTA, CDR2 FQGNSA. V lost 5 bases, J lost 0 bases, and 10 bases lay in between. CDR3 size: 15 residues. DNA for the CDR3: TGTGCCAGCAGCGTCGAGGCCACAACTAATGAAAAACTGTTTTTT. Translation: CASSVEATTNEKLFF.

The chain combines TRBV20-1 with TRBJ1-1; the D gene is possibly TRBD1 (5 bases). This CDR3 spans 17 amino acids. V was cut by 5 bases and J by 1 base, with 23 bases left in between. Germline V gene sequence: CDR1 DFQATT, CDR2 SNEGSKA (reference sequence). As DNA, the CDR3 is TGCAGTGCTGACAATTTAGGGGCGGGTCTCACGAACACTGAAGCTTTCTTT. Translated, it gives CSADNLGAGLTNTEAFF.

The rearrangement uses TRBV4-2 and TRBJ1-2; D unclear. Germline loops: CDR1 LGHNA, CDR2 YNFKEQ. The CDR3 extends over 12 amino acids. Trimming removed 0 bases from V and 4 bases from J, with 3 bases in between. The CDR3 region is CASSQDIYGYTF. The CDR3 bases are TGTGCCAGCAGCCAAGACATCTATGGCTACACCTTC.

The J gene is TRBJ1-1, the V gene TRBV12-3 or TRBV12-4; no clear D. Trimming took 3 bases from V and 10 from J, leaving 15 bases between them. The CDR3 has 13 residues. The CDR3 DNA reads TGTGCCAGCAGTTTTTCTGGCGGCCCTGGAGCTTTCTTT. Its translation is CASSFSGGPGAFF.

V and J are TRBV10-3 and TRBJ2-3; the match to TRBD2 covers 8 bases. CDR1 and CDR2 (germline): ENHRY, SYGVKD. V gave up 6 bases and J gave up 4 bases; unmatched junction bases: 12. The length of the CDR3 is 16 residues. The CDR3 nucleotides read TGTGCCATCAGAACCACTAGCGGAAAAAGGGCAGATACGCAGTATTTT. Its protein is CAIRTTSGKRADTQYF.

The chain combines TRBV3-1 with TRBJ2-5; D perhaps matches TRBD1 (6 bases). The germline V and J ends were trimmed by 2 bases and 4 bases, with 14 bases remaining between them. CDR1 is LGHDT and CDR2 is YNNKEL in the germline V gene (reference sequence). CDR3 length: 15 amino acids. The CDR3 bases are TGTGCCAGCAGCCAAACCGGCAGGGGAATAGAGACCCAGTACTTC. This codes for CASSQTGRGIETQYF.

V usage is TRBV5-6 and J usage is TRBJ2-5; possible D gene TRBD2, 7 bases. The CDR3 contains 14 residues. Germline CDR1 and CDR2: SGHDT and YYEEEE. Deletions cut 2 bases from V and 5 bases from J, with 13 bases between. CDR3 sequence reads: CASSLRGAWETQYF. Written as DNA, the CDR3 is TGTGCCAGCAGCTTACGGGGGGCGTGGGAGACCCAGTACTTC.

The chain is built from TRBV5-6 and TRBJ2-4; D tentatively reads TRBD1 or TRBD2 (5 bases each). TRBJ2-7 explains the end of the DNA better; the J call may be wrong. This CDR3 spans 15 amino acids. CDR1 and CDR2 (germline): SGHDT, YYEEEE. The CDR3 sequence is CASSRGLGEPYEQYF. The CDR3 nucleotides are TGTGCCAGCAGCAGGGGTTTGGGGGAGCCCTACGAGCAGTACTTC.

The chain joins TRBV3-1 to TRBJ1-2, with a tentative D call TRBD1 (5 bases). V lost 1 base, J lost 5 bases, and 5 bases lay in between. The CDR3 spans 12 residues. Germline V lookup: CDR1 LGHDT, CDR2 YNNKEL (reference sequence). In DNA, the CDR3 is TGTGCCAGCAGCCAAGGACAGTATGGCTACACCTTC. This sequence encodes CASSQGQYGYTF.

This clonotype was seen a handful of times. The V gene is TRBV6-5, the J gene TRBJ2-5; D gene unclear. The CDR3 contains 13 residues. CDR1 is MNHEY, CDR2 SVGAGI, per germline. The V end lost 7 bases, the J end lost 2 bases, and 11 bases lay between the germline ends. In DNA form, the CDR3 reads TGTGCCAGCATGCCGGAAACGCAAGAGACCCAGTACTTC. The encoded protein is CASMPETQETQYF.

This chain links TRBV4-2 with TRBJ1-2; D remains unclear. With 2 bases removed from V and 8 bases from J, the gap between germline ends came to 12 bases. The V gene's germline CDR1 is LGHNA and CDR2 YNFKEQ. The CDR3 runs 13 residues. The CDR3 is CASSQKGSGGYTF. The DNA for the CDR3 is TGTGCCAGCAGCCAAAAGGGTTCCGGGGGCTACACCTTC.

This chain links TRBV11-1 with TRBJ2-3, with TRBD1 identical over 9 bases. Germline V gene lookup returns CDR1 SGHAT and CDR2 FQDESV (reference sequence). J gave up 6 bases and V 4 bases, and 14 bases lay outside the gene matches. CDR3 length: 17 residues. The CDR3 is CASSSYPLDRGRDTQYF. CDR3 in DNA: TGTGCCAGCAGCTCATATCCGTTGGACAGGGGAAGGGATACGCAGTATTTT.

The chain couples TRBV20-1 to TRBJ2-1; 14 positions agree with TRBD2. Germline-derived CDR1 and CDR2 are DFQATT and SNEGSKA (reference sequence). The CDR3 sequence is 16 residues long. V gave up 2 bases and J gave up 3 bases; unmatched junction bases: 3. The CDR3 loop is CSARSGTSGSYNEQFF. For the CDR3, the DNA is TGCAGTGCTAGAAGTGGGACTAGCGGGAGCTACAATGAGCAGTTCTTC.

This chain links TRBV27 with TRBJ1-2; no reliable D call. Germline V lookup: CDR1 MNHEY, CDR2 SMNVEV (reference sequence). The V end lost 4 bases, the J end lost 0 bases, and 9 bases lay between the germline ends. This CDR3 has 14 amino acids. This CDR3 reads CASSWANSNYGYTF. The CDR3 DNA sequence: TGTGCCAGCAGTTGGGCCAATTCTAACTATGGCTACACCTTC.

This chain joins TRBV5-1 and TRBJ2-6; 9 nucleotides agree with TRBD1. Germline V gene sequence: CDR1 SGHRS, CDR2 YFSETQ. The CDR3 is 19 residues long. Unmatched junction bases numbered 12, after V lost 1 base and J lost 4 bases. CDR3 region: CASSLFRDREIRGANVLTF. The CDR3 nucleotides are TGCGCCAGCAGCTTGTTCCGGGACAGGGAGATAAGAGGGGCCAACGTCCTGACTTTC.